These 11 T cell receptor beta chains originate from one sample sequenced in a study of blood T cell repertoires in COVID-19. The repertoire was sequenced with immunoSEQ multiplex PCR; TCRdb's copy has only in-frame clones and lacks some. The sample yields 100,000 to 150,000 clones, about four fifths seen once. The specimen sequenced was peripheral blood. These receptors were collected from a woman of 80 years or more with acute or convalescent COVID-19.

The chain has TRBV19 and TRBJ1-6, with 7 bases aligning to TRBD1. The germline CDR1 and CDR2 sequences are LNHDA and SQIVND (reference sequence). With 0 bases clipped from V and 10 bases from J, the junction kept 6 bases outside the gene matches. This CDR3 is built from 15 residues. CDR3 nucleotides: TGTGCCAGTAGTATAGATCGGGACAGAAAGTCACCCCTCCACTTT. It codes for CASSIDRDRKSPLHF.

The V gene is TRBV6-2 or TRBV6-3, the J gene TRBJ2-5, with 8 bases aligning to TRBD2. The V gene's germline CDR1 is MNHEY and CDR2 SVGEGT. The CDR3 runs to 15 residues. V trimming: 5 bases; J trimming: 7 bases; junction bases outside the gene matches: 12. The CDR3 reads CASSPVAGRTGTQYF. In nucleotides, the CDR3 is TGTGCCAGCAGTCCCGTAGCGGGGCGAACGGGGACCCAGTACTTC.

A single count supports this clone. The chain has TRBV5-4 and TRBJ1-4; D unresolved. Germline V gene lookup returns CDR1 SGHNT and CDR2 YYREEE (reference sequence). V lost 1 base and J 6 bases, leaving 13 bases between the germline ends. The CDR3 spans 15 residues. The CDR3: CASSLYGVTHEKLFF. CDR3 nucleotide sequence: TGTGCCAGCAGCTTGTACGGGGTCACTCATGAAAAACTGTTTTTT.

The chain couples TRBV30 to TRBJ1-1; 7 bases are shared with TRBD1. CDR3 length: 13 residues. Per the germline V gene, CDR1 is GTSNPN and CDR2 is SVGIG (reference sequence). The ends lost 3 bases at V and 4 bases at J; junction bases unmatched: 5. CDR3 region: CAWSLGQITEAFF. As DNA, the CDR3 is TGTGCCTGGAGCCTGGGACAGATCACTGAAGCTTTCTTT.

The CDR3 DNA is TGTGCCAGCAGCACAGGGGGACTCGCTGAAGCTTTCTTT. Translation: CASSTGGLAEAFF. The rearrangement links TRBV27 to TRBJ1-1, with 8 nucleotides matching TRBD1. The CDR3 is made up of 13 amino acids. From germline, CDR1 is MNHEY and CDR2 SMNVEV (reference sequence). With 6 bases clipped from V and 6 bases from J, the junction kept 6 bases outside the gene matches.

This clone was observed a handful of times. The CDR3 DNA reads as TGTGCCAGCAGGGGACAGTCGGTGAGCAATCAGCCCCAGCATTTT. It translates to CASRGQSVSNQPQHF. V gene TRBV27 combines with J gene TRBJ1-5; TRBD1 matches at 7 bases. The germline V gene encodes CDR1 MNHEY and CDR2 SMNVEV (reference sequence). The CDR3 extends over 15 amino acids. V dropped 6 bases and J dropped 1; count of bases not matched to a gene: 6.

This chain uses TRBV19 with TRBJ2-7; 7 nucleotides align to TRBD2. Germline CDR1 is LNHDA and CDR2 is SQIVND (reference sequence). This CDR3 region has 14 residues. V lost 3 bases to trimming and J lost 5 bases; unmatched junction nucleotides: 7. CDR3 nucleotides: TGTGCCAGTAGTATTGCGAGCGGGAACCACGAGCAGTACTTC. It yields the protein CASSIASGNHEQYF. The full variable domain, completed using reference TRBV19 and TRBJ2-7, is DGGITQSPKYLFRKEGQNVTLSCEQNLNHDAMYWYRQDPGQGLRLIYYSQIVNDFQKGDIAEGYSVSREKKESFPLTVTSAQKNPTAFYLCASSIASGNHEQYFGPGTRLTVT.

This clone is labeled as large (0.1 to 1%). The chain combines TRBV9 with TRBJ1-1; TRBD1 aligns across 8 bases. This CDR3 is 15 amino acids long. J was trimmed by 1 base and V by 4 bases; bases with no gene match: 6. Germline values: CDR1 SGDLS, CDR2 YYNGEE. CDR3 residues: CASSPRQGQNTEAFF. CDR3 DNA: TGTGCCAGCAGCCCGAGACAGGGGCAGAACACTGAAGCTTTCTTT. The whole variable domain, filled in from reference TRBV9 and TRBJ1-1, reads DSGVTQTPKHLITATGQRVTLRCSPRSGDLSVYWYQQSLDQGLQFLIQYYNGEERAKGNILERFSAQQFPDLHSELNLSSLELGDSALYFCASSPRQGQNTEAFFGQGTRLTVV.

This clone was seen only once. The chain couples TRBV9 to TRBJ2-7, with no clear D. CDR3 length: 15 amino acids. The V end was cut by 0 bases, the J end by 0 bases, with 10 bases between. CDR1 SGDLS and CDR2 YYNGEE come from the germline V gene. CDR3 residues: CASSVGITASYEQYF. DNA of the CDR3: TGTGCCAGCAGCGTAGGAATTACAGCCTCCTACGAGCAGTACTTC.

V gene TRBV12-3 or TRBV12-4 combines with J gene TRBJ1-2; possibly TRBD1 for D (5 bases). This CDR3 contains 12 residues. The V gene lost 11 bases and the J gene lost 4 bases, with 14 bases spanning the gap. The chain's CDR3 is CAVLLGPYGYTF. CDR3 DNA sequence: TGTGCCGTACTACTGGGGCCCTATGGCTACACCTTC.

This clone was seen more than once but under ten times. The gene calls are TRBV30 and TRBJ1-6, with no clear D. Trimming took 1 base from V and 6 from J, leaving 4 bases between them. The CDR3 length is 12 residues. Germline V lookup: CDR1 GTSNPN, CDR2 SVGIG (reference sequence). The CDR3 is CAWSDSNSPLHF. CDR3 sequence (DNA): TGTGCCTGGAGTGACAGTAATTCACCCCTCCACTTT.